The following is a T cell receptor (beta chain) sequence with its context. The study defined stable Graves' hyperthyroidism as no ophthalmopathy progression within 18 months. Fresh peripheral blood, approximately 10 ml, yielded the PBMCs. The sample comes from a study of T cells in Graves' hyperthyroidism and ophthalmopathy. CDR1 LNHNV and CDR2 YYDKDF come from the germline V gene (reference sequence). CDR3 size: 16 residues. Trimming cost V 0 bases and J 3 bases, with 11 bases left between them. Amplification yielded TCR beta CDR3 regions, with RNA transcripts as the source. Initially, a first-round RT-PCR of the TCR CDR3 employed the HTBI primer set. TCRdb called the multiplex PCR reads again in MiXCR, with one record for every CDR3 protein. Of roughly 840,000 distinct CDR3 sequences in the sample, over 35% were seen once.

This chain uses TRBV15 with TRBJ1-4; D may be TRBD1 (6 bases). This receptor was taken from a man aged 18 to 29 with Graves' hyperthyroidism. The specimen was blood. The CDR3 region has the DNA TGTGCCACCAGCAGAGACCCAGGGGCGGCTAATGAAAAACTGTTTTTT. Its protein is CATSRDPGAANEKLFF.